A selection of T cell receptor beta chains follows, all from one sample in a study of vaccination and CD4 T cells after COVID-19. No antigen has been assigned to these receptors. One entry per CDR3 protein, called by TCRdb with MiXCR from the PCR reads. The sample lists roughly 6,600 distinct CDR3 sequences; 45% to 55% were seen once. Sample: CD4+ T cells from blood, cultured in vitro. Every receptor here comes from a human donor in good health. CDR3s leave out the opening cysteine and the closing phenylalanine or tryptophan. D genes are given only for firm matches.

j_call,d_call,v_call,cdr3_aa
TRBJ1-1,.,TRBV6-2/TRBV6-3,ASSYSTTEAF
TRBJ1-5,TRBD1,TRBV10-3,AISETTGDQPQH
TRBJ2-2,.,TRBV4-2,ASSQYQFTGELF
TRBJ1-2,.,TRBV5-8,ASSPYSYGYT
TRBJ2-5,TRBD2,TRBV6-2/TRBV6-3,ASRASGGYQETQY
TRBJ2-2,.,TRBV7-9,ASSYITGNTGELF
TRBJ1-6,TRBD1,TRBV4-1,ASSRDRGNSPLH
TRBJ1-6,TRBD1,TRBV30,AWSGFDRGHSPLH
TRBJ2-2,.,TRBV7-6,ASSMLRNTGELF
TRBJ2-7,.,TRBV7-8,ASSLERYEQY
TRBJ2-3,TRBD2,TRBV7-2,ASSLAVLAGGGTDTQY
TRBJ1-3,TRBD1,TRBV6-1,ASSAQGAGNTIY
TRBJ1-5,.,TRBV2,ASRDSLYSNQPQH
TRBJ2-3,.,TRBV29-1,SGDRGGSTDTQY
TRBJ1-6,.,TRBV5-6,ASSPINSPLH
TRBJ2-5,.,TRBV24-1,ATSPGKARTQY